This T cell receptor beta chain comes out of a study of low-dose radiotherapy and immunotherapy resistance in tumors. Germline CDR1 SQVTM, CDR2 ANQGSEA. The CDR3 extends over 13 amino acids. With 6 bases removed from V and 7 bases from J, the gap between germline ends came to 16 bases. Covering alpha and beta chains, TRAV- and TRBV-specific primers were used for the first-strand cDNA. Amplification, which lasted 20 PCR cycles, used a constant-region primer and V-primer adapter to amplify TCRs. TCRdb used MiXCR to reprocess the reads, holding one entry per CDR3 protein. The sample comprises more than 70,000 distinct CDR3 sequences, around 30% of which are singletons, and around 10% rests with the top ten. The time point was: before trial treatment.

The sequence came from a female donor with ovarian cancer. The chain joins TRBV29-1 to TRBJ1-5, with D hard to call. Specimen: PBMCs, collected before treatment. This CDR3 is CSVSGPVGQPQHF. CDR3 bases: TGCAGCGTCTCCGGTCCTGTCGGGCAGCCCCAGCATTTT.